The sequence of this T cell receptor (beta chain) was determined in a study of cytomegalovirus exposure and HLA in healthy donors. General study points: Fewer than 200 TCR beta chains were listed as cytomegalovirus-associated.

In the case of this clone: Its antigen is not known.

The PCR employed 60 Vbeta primers together with 13 Jbeta primers. Clones were sequenced by immunoSEQ multiplex PCR, and TCRdb holds only the in-frame ones, with some missing. The sample holds approximately 170,000 clones, around 80% seen once. CDR1 is ENHRY and CDR2 is SYGVKD in the germline V gene. The CDR3 spans 16 residues. With 5 bases clipped from V and 5 bases from J, the junction kept 5 bases outside the gene matches. The chain links TRBV10-3 to TRBJ2-3; 15 bases agree with TRBD2. The origin of this receptor is a male donor in good health and CMV-seronegative. The sequenced sample was PBMCs. This chain's CDR3 is CAISRTSGGAGDTQYF. CDR3 coding DNA: TGTGCCATCAGTAGGACTAGCGGGGGGGCCGGAGATACGCAGTATTTT.